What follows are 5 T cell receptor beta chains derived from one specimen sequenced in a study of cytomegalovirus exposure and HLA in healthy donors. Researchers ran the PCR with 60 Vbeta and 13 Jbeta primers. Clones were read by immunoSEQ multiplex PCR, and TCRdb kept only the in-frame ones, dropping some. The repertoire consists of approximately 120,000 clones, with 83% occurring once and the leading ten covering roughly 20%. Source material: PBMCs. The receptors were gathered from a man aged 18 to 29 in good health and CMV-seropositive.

Here the CDR3 reads CASSAGTGTRDTQYF. CDR3 DNA: TGTGCCAGCAGCGCCGGGACAGGGACGAGAGATACGCAGTATTTT. The chain uses TRBV2 and TRBJ2-3; 9 positions match TRBD1. The V and J ends lost 6 bases and 5 bases, in that order; junction bases with no gene match: 9. Germline CDR1 and CDR2: SNHLY and FYNNEI. The CDR3 is 15 residues long.

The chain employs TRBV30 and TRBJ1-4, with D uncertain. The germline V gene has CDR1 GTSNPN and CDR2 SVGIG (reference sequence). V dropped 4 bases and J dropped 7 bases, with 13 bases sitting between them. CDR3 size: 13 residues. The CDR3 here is CAWIEQEGEKLFF. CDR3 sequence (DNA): TGTGCCTGGATTGAGCAGGAAGGTGAAAAACTGTTTTTT.

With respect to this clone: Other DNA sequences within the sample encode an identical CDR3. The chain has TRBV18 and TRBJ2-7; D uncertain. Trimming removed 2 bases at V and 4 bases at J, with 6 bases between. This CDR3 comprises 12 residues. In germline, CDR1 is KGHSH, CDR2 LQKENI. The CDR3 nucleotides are TGTGCCAGCTCACCAGCAGGATACGAGCAGTACTTC. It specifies CASSPAGYEQYF.

CDR3 loop: CASSLGLGTDTQYF. CDR3 coding DNA: TGTGCCAGCAGCTTGGGTCTCGGCACAGATACGCAGTATTTT. The rearrangement links TRBV5-6 to TRBJ2-3; D gene unclear. The CDR3 consists of 14 residues. V was pared by 0 bases and J by 1 base, with 6 bases between. Germline CDR1 SGHDT, CDR2 YYEEEE.

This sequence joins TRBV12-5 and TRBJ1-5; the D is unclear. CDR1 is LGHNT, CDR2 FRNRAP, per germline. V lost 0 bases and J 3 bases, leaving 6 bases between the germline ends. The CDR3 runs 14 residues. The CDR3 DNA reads TGTGCTAGTGGTTTGGTCCAAAACAATCAGCCCCAGCATTTT. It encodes CASGLVQNNQPQHF.